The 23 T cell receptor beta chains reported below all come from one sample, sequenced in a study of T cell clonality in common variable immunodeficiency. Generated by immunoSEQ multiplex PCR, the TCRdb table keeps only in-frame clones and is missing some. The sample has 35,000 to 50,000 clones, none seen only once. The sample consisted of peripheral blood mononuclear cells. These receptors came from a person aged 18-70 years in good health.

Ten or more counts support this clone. The covered CDR3 bases are TGTGCCATCAGTCCACGGACTAGCGGGAGGTCGAGCTCCTACGAG. Its translation is CAISPRTSGRSSSYE. The CDR3, in full, reads CAISPRTSGRSSSYEQYF. The V and J genes are TRBV10-3 and TRBJ2-7; 14 nucleotides line up with TRBD2. The read stops 3 residues short of the end of the CDR3; the missing end is completed from the germline J gene. Looked up from germline, CDR1 is ENHRY and CDR2 is SYGVKD. Trimming cost V 5 bases and J 0 bases; bases outside gene matches: 9. There are 18 residues in the CDR3.

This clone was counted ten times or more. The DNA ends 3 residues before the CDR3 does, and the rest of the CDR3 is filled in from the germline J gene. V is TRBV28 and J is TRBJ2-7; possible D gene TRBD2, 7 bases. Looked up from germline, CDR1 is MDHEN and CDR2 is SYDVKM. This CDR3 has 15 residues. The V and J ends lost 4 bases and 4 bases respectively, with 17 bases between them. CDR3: CASSSVYGGAYEQYF. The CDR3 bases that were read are TGTGCCAGCAGTTCCGTGTATGGGGGGGCATACGAG.

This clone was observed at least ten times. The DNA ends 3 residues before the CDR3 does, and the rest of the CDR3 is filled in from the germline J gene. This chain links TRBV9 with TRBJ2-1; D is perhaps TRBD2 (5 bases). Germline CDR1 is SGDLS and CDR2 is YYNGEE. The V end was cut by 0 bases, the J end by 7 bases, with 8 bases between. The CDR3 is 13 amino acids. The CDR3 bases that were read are TGTGCCAGCAGCGTAGCTAGCCCAAATGAG. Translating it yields CASSVASPNE. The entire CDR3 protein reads CASSVASPNEQFF.

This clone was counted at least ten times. CDR3 in amino acids: CATTETTGANVLTF. The sequenced CDR3 bases are TGTGCCACCACAGAGACAACTGGGGCCAACGTC. The rearrangement uses TRBV19 and TRBJ2-6, with D unresolved. The CDR3 end lies 3 residues beyond the end of the read and is filled in from the germline J gene. Deletions cut 10 bases from V and 2 bases from J, with 12 bases between. CDR3 length equals 14 residues. Germline V CDR1 and CDR2: LNHDA, SQIVND (reference sequence).

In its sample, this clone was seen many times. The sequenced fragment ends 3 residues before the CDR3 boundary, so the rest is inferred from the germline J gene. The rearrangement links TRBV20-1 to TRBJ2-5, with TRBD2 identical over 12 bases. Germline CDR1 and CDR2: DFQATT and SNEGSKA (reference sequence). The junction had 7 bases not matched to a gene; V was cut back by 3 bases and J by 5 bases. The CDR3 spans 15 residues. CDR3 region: CSASPSGRARETQYF. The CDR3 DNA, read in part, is TGCAGTGCTAGTCCTAGCGGGAGGGCTCGGGAGACC.

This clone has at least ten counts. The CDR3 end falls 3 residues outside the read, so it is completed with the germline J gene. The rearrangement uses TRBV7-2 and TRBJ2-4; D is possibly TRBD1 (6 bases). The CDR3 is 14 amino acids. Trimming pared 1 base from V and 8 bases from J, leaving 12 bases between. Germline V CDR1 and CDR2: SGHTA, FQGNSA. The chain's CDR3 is CASSLDGYRDIQYF. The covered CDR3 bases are TGTGCCAGCAGCTTAGACGGGTACAGGGACATT.

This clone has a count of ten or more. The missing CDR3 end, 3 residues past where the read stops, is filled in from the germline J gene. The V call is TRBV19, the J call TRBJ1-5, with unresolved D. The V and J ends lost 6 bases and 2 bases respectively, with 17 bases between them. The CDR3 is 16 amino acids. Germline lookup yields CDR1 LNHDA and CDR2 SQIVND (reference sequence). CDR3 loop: CASSPAGSVGNQPQHF. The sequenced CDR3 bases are TGTGCCAGTAGCCCAGCGGGAAGCGTTGGCAATCAGCCC.

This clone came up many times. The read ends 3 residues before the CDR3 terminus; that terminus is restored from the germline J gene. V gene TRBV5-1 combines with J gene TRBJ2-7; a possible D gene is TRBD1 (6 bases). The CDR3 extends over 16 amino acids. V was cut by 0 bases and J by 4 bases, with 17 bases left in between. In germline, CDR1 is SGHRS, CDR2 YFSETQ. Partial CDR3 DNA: TGCGCCAGCAGCTTGGGTGTGGGGGCGTATGGATACGAG. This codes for CASSLGVGAYGYE. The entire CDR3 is CASSLGVGAYGYEQYF.

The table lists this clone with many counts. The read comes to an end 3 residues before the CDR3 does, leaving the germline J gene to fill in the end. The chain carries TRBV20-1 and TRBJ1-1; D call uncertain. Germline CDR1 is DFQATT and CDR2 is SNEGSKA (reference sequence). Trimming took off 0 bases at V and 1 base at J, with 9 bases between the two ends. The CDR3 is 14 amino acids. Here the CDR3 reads CSARDKGKNTEAFF. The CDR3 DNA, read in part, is TGCAGTGCTAGAGATAAGGGCAAGAACACTGAA.

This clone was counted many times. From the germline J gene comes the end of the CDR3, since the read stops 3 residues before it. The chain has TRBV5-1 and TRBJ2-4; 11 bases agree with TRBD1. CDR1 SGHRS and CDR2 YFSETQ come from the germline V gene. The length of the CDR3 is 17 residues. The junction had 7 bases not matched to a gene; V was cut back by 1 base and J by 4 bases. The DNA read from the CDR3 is TGCGCCAGCAGCTTGTCCTCCGGGACAGGGGGTAAAAACATT. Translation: CASSLSSGTGGKNI. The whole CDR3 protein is CASSLSSGTGGKNIQYF.

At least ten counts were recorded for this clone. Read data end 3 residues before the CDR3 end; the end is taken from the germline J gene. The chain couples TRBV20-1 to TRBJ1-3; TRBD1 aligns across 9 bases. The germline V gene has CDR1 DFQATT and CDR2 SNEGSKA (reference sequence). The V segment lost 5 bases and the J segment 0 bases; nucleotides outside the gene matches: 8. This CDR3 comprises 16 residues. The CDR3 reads CSAQDRGLISGNTIYF. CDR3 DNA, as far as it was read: TGCAGTGCTCAGGACAGGGGATTGATCTCTGGAAACACC.

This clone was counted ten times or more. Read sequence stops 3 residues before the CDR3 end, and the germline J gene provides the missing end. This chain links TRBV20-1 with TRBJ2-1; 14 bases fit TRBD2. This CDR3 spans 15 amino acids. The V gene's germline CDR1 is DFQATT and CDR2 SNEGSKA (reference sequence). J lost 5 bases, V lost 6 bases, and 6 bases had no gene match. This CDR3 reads CSAPGLAGVHNEQFF. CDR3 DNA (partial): TGCAGTGCCCCGGGACTAGCGGGAGTTCACAATGAG.

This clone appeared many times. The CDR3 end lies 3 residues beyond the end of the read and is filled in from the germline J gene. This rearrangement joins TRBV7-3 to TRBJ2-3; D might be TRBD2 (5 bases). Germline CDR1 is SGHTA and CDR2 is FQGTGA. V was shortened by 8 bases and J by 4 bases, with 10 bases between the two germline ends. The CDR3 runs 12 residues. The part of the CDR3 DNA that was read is TGTGCCAGCGCCGCCGGGGCAGATACG. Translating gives CASAAGADT. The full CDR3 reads CASAAGADTQYF.

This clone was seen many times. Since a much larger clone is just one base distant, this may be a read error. The CDR3 DNA, read in part, is TGTGCCAGCAGCTTAAAGGGGAATGAG. Translating gives CASSLKGNE. The entire CDR3 sequence reads CASSLKGNEQFF. V and J are TRBV7-6 and TRBJ2-1; a weak D match, TRBD1 (5 bases). The read falls 3 residues short of the CDR3 end, and the missing part is taken from the germline J gene. Between the trimmed V and J ends, which lost 2 bases and 7 bases, there was a span of 6 bases. CDR1 SGHVS and CDR2 FNYEAQ come from the germline V gene. This CDR3 comprises 12 residues.

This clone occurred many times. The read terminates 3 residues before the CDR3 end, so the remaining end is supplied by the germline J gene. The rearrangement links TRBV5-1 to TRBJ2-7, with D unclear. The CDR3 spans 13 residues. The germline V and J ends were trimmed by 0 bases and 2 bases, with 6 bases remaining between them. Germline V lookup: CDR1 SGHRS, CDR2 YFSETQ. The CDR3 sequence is CASSLGGPYEQYF. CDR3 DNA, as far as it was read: TGCGCCAGCAGCTTGGGCGGTCCCTACGAG.

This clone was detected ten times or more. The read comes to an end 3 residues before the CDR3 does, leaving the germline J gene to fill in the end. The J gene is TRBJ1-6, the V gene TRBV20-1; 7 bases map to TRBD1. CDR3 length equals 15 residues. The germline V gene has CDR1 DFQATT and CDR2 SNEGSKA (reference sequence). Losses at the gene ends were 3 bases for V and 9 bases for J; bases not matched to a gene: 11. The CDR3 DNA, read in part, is TGCAGTGCTAGTTGGACAGGCTCTTCGGGTTCACCC. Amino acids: CSASWTGSSGSP. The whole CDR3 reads CSASWTGSSGSPLHF.

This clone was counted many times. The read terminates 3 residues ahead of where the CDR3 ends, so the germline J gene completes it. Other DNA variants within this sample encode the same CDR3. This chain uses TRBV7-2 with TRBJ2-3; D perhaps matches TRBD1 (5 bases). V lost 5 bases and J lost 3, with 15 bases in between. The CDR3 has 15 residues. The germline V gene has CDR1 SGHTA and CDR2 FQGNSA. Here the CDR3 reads CASSGQGALTDTQYF. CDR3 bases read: TGTGCCAGCAGCGGCCAAGGGGCGCTTACAGATACG.

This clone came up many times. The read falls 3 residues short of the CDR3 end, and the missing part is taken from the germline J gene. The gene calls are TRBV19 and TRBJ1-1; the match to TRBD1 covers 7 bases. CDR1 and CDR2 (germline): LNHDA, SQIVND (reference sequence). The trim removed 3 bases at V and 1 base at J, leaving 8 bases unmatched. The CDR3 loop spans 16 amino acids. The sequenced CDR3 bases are TGTGCCAGTAGTATTAGGGCAGGGGGTAGGAACACTGAA. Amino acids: CASSIRAGGRNTE. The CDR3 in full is CASSIRAGGRNTEAFF.

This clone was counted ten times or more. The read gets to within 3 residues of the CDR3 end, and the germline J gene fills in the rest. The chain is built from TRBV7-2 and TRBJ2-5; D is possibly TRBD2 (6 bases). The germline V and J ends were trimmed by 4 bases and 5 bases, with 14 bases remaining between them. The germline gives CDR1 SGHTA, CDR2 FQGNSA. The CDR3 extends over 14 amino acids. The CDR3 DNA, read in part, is TGTGCCAGCAGCTCTCCCGGGACTTTCGAGACC. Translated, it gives CASSSPGTFET. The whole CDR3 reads CASSSPGTFETQYF.

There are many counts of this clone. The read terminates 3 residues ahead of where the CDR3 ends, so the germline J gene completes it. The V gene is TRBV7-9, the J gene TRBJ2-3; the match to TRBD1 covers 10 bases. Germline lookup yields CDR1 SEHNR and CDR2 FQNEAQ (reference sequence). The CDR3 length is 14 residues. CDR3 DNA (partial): TGTGCCAGCAGCTTAGGACAGGGGGCGTCCACG. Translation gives CASSLGQGAST. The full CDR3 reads CASSLGQGASTQYF.

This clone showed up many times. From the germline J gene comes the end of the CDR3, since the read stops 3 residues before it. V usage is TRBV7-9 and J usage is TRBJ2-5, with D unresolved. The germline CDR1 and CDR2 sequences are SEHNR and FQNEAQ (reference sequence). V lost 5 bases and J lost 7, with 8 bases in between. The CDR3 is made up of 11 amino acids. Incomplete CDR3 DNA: TGTGCCAGCAGCCCACCCGGGACC. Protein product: CASSPPGT. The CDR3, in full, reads CASSPPGTQYF.

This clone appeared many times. The CDR3 DNA, read in part, is TGCGCCAGCTGCCGGGACAGGGGAATTATGGATACG. The encoded protein is CASCRDRGIMDT. The whole CDR3 protein is CASCRDRGIMDTQYF. The chain employs TRBV4-1 and TRBJ2-3; 10 positions agree with TRBD1. The CDR3 end falls 3 residues outside the read, so it is completed with the germline J gene. Germline CDR1 is MGHRA and CDR2 is YSYEKL. The CDR3 extends over 15 amino acids. V trimming: 8 bases; J trimming: 6 bases; junction bases outside the gene matches: 11.

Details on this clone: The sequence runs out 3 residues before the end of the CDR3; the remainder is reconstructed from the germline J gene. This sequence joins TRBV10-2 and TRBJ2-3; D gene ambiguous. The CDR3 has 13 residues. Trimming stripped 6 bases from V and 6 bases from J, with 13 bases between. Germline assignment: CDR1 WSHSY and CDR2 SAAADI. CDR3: CASSESWSDTQYF. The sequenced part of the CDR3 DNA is TGCGCCAGCAGCGAGAGCTGGTCCGATACG.